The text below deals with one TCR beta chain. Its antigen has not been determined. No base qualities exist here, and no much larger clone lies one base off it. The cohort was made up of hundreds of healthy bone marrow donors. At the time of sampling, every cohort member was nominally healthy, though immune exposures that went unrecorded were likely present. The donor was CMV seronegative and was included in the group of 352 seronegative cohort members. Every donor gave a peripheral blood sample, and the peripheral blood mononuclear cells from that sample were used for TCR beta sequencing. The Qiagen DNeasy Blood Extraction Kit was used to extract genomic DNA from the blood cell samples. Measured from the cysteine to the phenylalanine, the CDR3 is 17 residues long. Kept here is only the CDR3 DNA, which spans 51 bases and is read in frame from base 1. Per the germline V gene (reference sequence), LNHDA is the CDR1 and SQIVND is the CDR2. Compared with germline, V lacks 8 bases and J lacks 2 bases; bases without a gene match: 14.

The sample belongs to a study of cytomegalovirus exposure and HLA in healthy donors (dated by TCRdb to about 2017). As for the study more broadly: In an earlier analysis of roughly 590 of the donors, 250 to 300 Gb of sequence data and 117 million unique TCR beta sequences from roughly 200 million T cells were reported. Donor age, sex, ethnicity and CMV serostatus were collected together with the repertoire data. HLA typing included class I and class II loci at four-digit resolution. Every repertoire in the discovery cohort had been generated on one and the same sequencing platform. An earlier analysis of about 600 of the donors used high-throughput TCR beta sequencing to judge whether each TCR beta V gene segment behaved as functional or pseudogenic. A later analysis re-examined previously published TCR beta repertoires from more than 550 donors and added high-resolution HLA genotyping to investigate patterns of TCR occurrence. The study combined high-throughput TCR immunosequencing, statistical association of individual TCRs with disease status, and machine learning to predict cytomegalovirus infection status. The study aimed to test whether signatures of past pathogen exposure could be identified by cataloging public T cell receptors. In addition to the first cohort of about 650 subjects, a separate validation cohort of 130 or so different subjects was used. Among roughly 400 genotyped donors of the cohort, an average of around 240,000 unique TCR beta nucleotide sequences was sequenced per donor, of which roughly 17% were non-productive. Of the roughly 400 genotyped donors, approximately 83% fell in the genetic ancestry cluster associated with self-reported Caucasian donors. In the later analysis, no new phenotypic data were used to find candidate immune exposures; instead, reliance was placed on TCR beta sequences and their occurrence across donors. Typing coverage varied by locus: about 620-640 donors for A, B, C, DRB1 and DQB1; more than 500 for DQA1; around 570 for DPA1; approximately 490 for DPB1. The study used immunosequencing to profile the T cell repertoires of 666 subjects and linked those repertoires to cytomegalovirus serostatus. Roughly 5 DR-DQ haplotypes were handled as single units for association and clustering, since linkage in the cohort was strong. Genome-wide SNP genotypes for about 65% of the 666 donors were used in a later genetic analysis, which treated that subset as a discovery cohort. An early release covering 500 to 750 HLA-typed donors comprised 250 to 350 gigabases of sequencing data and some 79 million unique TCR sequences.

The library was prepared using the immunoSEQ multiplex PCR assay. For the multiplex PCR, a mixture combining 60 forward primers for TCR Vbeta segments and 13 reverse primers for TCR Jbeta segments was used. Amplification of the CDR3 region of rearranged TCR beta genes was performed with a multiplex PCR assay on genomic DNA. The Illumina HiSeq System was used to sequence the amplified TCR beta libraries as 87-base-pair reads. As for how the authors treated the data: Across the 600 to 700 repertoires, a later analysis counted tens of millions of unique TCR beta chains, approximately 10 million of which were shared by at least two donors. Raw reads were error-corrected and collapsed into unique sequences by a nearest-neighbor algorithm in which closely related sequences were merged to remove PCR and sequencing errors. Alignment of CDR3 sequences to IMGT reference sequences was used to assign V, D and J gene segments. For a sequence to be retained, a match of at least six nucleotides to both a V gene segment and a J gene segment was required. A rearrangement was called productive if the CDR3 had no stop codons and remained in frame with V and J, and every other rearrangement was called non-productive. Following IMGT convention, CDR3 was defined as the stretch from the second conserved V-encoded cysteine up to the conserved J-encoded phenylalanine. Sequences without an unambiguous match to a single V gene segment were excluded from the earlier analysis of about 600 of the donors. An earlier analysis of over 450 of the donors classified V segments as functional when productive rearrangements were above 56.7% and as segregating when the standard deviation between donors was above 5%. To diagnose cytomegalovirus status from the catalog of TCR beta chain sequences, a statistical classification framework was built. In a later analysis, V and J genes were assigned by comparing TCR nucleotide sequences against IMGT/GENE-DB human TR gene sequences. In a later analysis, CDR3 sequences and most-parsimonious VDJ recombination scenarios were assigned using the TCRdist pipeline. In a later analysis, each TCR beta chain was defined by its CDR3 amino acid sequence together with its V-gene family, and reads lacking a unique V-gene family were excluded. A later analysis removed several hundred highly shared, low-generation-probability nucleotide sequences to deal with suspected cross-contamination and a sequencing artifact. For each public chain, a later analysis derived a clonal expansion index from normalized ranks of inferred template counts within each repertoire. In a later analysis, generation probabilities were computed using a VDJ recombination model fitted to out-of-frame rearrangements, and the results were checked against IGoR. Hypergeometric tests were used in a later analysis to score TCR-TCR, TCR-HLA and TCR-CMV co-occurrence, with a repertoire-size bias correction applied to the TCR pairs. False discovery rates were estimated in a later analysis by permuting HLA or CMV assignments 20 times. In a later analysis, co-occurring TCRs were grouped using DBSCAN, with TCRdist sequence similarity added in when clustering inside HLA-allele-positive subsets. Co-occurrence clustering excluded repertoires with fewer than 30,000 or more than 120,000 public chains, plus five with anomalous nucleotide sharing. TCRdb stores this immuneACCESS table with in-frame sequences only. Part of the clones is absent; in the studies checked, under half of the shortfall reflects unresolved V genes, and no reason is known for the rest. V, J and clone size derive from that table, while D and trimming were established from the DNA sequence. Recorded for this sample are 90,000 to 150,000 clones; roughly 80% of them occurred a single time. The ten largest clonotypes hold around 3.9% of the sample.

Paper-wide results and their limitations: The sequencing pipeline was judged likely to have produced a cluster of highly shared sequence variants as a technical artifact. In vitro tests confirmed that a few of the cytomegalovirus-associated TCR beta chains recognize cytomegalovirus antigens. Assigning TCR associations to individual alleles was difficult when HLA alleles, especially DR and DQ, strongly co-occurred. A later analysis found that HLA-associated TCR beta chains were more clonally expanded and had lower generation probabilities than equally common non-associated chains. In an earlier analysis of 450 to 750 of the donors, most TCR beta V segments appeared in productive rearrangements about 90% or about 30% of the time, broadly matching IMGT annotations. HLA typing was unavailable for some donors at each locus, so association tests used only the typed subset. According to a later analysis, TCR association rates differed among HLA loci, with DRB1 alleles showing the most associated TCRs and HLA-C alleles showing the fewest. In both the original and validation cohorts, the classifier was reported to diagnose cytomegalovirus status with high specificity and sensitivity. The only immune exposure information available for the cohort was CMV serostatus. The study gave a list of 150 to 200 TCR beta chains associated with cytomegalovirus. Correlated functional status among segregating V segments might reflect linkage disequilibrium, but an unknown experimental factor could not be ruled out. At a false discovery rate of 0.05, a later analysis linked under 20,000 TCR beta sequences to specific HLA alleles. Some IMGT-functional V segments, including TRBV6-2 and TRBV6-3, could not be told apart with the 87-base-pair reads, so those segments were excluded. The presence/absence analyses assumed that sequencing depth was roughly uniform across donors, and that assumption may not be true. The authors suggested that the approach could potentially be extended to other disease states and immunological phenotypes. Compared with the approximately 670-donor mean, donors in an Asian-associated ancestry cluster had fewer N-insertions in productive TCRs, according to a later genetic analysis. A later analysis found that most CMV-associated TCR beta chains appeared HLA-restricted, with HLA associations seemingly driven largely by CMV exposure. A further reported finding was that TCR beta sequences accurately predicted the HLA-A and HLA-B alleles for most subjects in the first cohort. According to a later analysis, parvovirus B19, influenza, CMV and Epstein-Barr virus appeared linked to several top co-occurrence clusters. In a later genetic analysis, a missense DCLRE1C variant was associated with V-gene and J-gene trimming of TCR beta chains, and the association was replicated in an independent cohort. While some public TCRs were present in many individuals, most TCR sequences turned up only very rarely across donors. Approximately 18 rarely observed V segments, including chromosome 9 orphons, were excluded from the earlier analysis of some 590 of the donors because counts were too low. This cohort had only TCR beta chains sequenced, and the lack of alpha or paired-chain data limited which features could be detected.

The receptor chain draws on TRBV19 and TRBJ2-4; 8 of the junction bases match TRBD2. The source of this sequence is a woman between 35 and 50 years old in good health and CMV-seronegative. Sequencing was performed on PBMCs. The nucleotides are TGTGCCAGTGGGGTAGCGGGGACGTTCTCGACCAAAAACATTCAGTACTTC. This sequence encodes CASGVAGTFSTKNIQYF.